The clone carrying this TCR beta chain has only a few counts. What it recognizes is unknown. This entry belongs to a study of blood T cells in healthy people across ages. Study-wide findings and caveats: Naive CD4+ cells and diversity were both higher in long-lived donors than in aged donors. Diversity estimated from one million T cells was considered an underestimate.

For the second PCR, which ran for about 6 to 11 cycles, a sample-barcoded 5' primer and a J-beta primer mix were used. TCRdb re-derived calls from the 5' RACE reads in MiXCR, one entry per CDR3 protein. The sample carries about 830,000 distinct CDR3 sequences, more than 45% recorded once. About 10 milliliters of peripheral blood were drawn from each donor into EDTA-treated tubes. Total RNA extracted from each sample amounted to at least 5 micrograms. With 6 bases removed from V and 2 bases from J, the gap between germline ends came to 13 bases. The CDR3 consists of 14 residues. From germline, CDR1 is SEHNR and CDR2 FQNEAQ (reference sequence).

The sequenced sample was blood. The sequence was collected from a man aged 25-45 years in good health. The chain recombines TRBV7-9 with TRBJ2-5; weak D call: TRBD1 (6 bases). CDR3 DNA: TGTGCCAGCAGGTTGGACAGCAAGCAAGAGACCCAGTACTTC. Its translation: CASRLDSKQETQYF.